A selection of T cell receptor beta chains follows, all from one sample in a study of blood T cell repertoires in COVID-19. The table came from immunoSEQ multiplex PCR; TCRdb's copy has only in-frame clones and leaves some out. In the table there are 150,000 to 190,000 clones, approximately 85% of which are singletons. The sequencing sample was made of peripheral blood. These receptors all stem from a woman between 55 and 75 years old with COVID-19, enrolled during active disease. CDR3s include the opening cysteine and the closing phenylalanine or tryptophan. A D gene is named only where the DNA matches it firmly. For some rows the clone size is stated as once, few or many, or as a class when expanded; others skip it.

v_call,clone_size,j_call,d_call,cdr3_aa,cdr3_nt
TRBV27,.,TRBJ1-5,TRBD1,CASSSRTGAQPQHF,TGTGCCAGCAGTTCAAGGACAGGGGCTCAGCCCCAGCATTTT
TRBV25-1,.,TRBJ2-1,TRBD1,CASRKGRGQGVNNEQFF,TGTGCCAGCCGCAAAGGAAGGGGACAGGGGGTCAACAATGAGCAGTTCTTC
TRBV10-2,few,TRBJ1-2,TRBD1,CASSRQGVDGYTF,TGCGCCAGCAGCCGACAGGGAGTGGATGGCTACACCTTC
TRBV4-2,.,TRBJ2-7,.,CASSQVGGGSYEQYF,TGTGCCAGCAGCCAAGTAGGCGGCGGATCCTACGAGCAGTACTTC
TRBV6-1,.,TRBJ1-4,TRBD1,CASSARGQATTTNEKLFF,TGTGCCAGCAGTGCTAGGGGACAGGCAACTACAACTAATGAAAAACTGTTTTTT
TRBV27,.,TRBJ1-2,TRBD1,CASSFQGAGGYTF,TGTGCCAGCAGTTTCCAGGGGGCGGGAGGCTACACCTTC
TRBV19,.,TRBJ1-1,.,CASSMVLRNTEAFF,TGTGCCAGTAGTATGGTATTGAGGAACACTGAAGCTTTCTTT
TRBV9,.,TRBJ1-3,.,CASSVAGTSGNTIYF,TGTGCCAGCAGCGTAGCGGGAACCTCTGGAAACACCATATATTTT
TRBV2,.,TRBJ2-5,TRBD1,CASNQGAETQYF,TGTGCCAGCAATCAGGGGGCAGAGACCCAGTACTTC
TRBV2,.,TRBJ1-1,.,CASRREVNTEAFF,TGTGCCAGCAGAAGGGAGGTGAACACTGAAGCTTTCTTT
TRBV7-9,.,TRBJ1-2,.,CASSQTGANYGYTF,TGTGCCAGCAGCCAGACAGGAGCTAACTATGGCTACACCTTC
TRBV10-2,.,TRBJ1-2,TRBD1,CASSGTGDYGYTF,TGCGCCAGCAGTGGGACAGGCGACTATGGCTACACCTTC
TRBV5-6,.,TRBJ1-2,TRBD1,CASRSPGQTHYGYTF,TGTGCCAGCAGATCCCCGGGACAGACTCACTATGGCTACACCTTC
TRBV6-1,.,TRBJ2-3,TRBD2,CASSELAGPTADTQYF,TGTGCCAGCAGCGAATTAGCGGGACCCACGGCAGATACGCAGTATTTT
TRBV11-3,.,TRBJ2-1,TRBD2,CASSVSGGAFNEQFF,TGTGCCAGCAGCGTTAGCGGGGGGGCTTTCAATGAGCAGTTCTTC
TRBV24-1,.,TRBJ1-1,.,CATTRGGNTEAFF,TGTGCCACCACTCGGGGGGGGAACACTGAAGCTTTCTTT
TRBV7-3,.,TRBJ2-1,.,CASSRDTLYNEQFF,TGTGCCAGCAGCAGGGACACGTTGTACAATGAGCAGTTCTTC
TRBV6-5,.,TRBJ1-1,.,CASSDRGQTNTEAFF,TGTGCCAGCAGCGACCGCGGACAGACCAACACTGAAGCTTTCTTT
TRBV6-1,.,TRBJ1-2,.,CASSVFLTDLNYGYTF,TGTGCCAGCAGTGTATTTTTGACTGATTTAAACTATGGCTACACCTTC
TRBV9,.,TRBJ1-5,.,CASSVHRPGQGYNQPQHF,TGTGCCAGCAGCGTTCATCGGCCCGGGCAGGGCTACAATCAGCCCCAGCATTTT
TRBV30,.,TRBJ1-1,.,CAWSPGAMNTEAFF,TGTGCCTGGAGTCCAGGGGCGATGAACACTGAAGCTTTCTTT
TRBV5-6,few,TRBJ1-1,.,CASSFLGAGEDEAFF,TGTGCCAGCAGCTTTCTCGGCGCGGGGGAGGATGAAGCTTTCTTT
TRBV5-5,.,TRBJ1-4,.,CASSPNRASWEKLFF,TGTGCCAGCAGCCCTAACAGGGCTTCTTGGGAAAAACTGTTTTTT
TRBV5-1,.,TRBJ2-1,TRBD1,CASRPGQGDNEQFF,TGCGCCAGCAGGCCGGGACAGGGGGACAATGAGCAGTTCTTC
TRBV9,few,TRBJ1-2,TRBD1,CASSQFGQGADYGYTF,TGTGCCAGCAGCCAGTTCGGTCAGGGGGCTGACTATGGCTACACCTTC
TRBV5-4,.,TRBJ1-6,TRBD1,CASSLGDRGNSPLHF,TGTGCCAGCAGCTTGGGGGACAGGGGTAATTCACCCCTCCACTTT
TRBV11-3,.,TRBJ2-1,.,CASIAEGVSYNEQFF,TGTGCCAGCATCGCTGAGGGGGTCTCATACAATGAGCAGTTCTTC
TRBV5-1,.,TRBJ1-5,.,CASSPRGGNQPQHF,TGCGCCAGCAGCCCCAGGGGCGGCAATCAGCCCCAGCATTTT